One T cell receptor (beta chain) is described in this entry. Its specificity is unknown. TCRdb's copy holds only in-frame clones and misses some; the assay was immunoSEQ multiplex PCR. The repertoire holds roughly 120,000 clones, with roughly 88% as singletons. This specimen comes from a study of T cell responses to AZD1222 COVID-19 vaccine. Study-level results: Donors, mostly white British, included more females; clonal diversity was possibly underestimated.

The sequencing used peripheral blood, collected on day 0 of MenACWY control vaccination. The clonotype comes from an adult in good health.

The CDR3 coding sequence is TGTGCCAGCAACCAACTTGGGGGGCTGGGAGAGACCCAGTACTTC. It yields the protein CASNQLGGLGETQYF. V and J are TRBV21-1 and TRBJ2-5. TRBV21-1 counts as a pseudogene. The CDR3 is 15 residues long.